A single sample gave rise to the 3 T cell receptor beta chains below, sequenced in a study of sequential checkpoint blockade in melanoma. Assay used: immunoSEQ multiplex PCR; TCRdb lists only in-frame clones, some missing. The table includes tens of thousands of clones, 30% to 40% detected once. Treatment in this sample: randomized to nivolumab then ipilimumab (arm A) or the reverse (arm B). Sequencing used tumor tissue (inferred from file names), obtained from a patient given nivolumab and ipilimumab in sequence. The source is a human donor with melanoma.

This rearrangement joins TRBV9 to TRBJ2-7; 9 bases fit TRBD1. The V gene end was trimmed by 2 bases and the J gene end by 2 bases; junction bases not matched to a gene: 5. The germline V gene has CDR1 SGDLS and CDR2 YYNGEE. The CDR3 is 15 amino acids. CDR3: CASSVSWTGAYEQYF. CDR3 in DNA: TGTGCCAGCAGCGTCTCCTGGACAGGGGCCTACGAGCAGTACTTC.

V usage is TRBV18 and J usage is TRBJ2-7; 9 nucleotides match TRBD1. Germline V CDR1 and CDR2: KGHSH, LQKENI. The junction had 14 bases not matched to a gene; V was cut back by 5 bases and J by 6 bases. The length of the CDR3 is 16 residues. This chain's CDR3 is CASSTAGRTGVGEQYF. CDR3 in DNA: TGTGCCAGCTCAACGGCGGGGAGGACAGGGGTCGGCGAGCAGTACTTC.

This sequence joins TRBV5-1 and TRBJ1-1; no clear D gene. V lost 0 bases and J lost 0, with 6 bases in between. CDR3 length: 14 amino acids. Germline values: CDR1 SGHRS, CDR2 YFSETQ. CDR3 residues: CASSLGQMNTEAFF. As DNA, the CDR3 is TGCGCCAGCAGCTTGGGGCAGATGAACACTGAAGCTTTCTTT.